The clone carrying this T cell receptor beta chain appeared once. As yet, its antigen is unknown. The entry originates in a study of T-cell memory formation after mild COVID-19. The wider study: The study found TCR clusters largely donor specific.

The V gene's germline CDR1 is SGHVS and CDR2 FNYEAQ. The CDR3 runs to 15 residues. With 5 bases removed from V and 1 base from J, the gap between germline ends came to 14 bases. TCRdb analysed the 5' RACE reads with MiXCR anew, one entry per CDR3 protein. This sample has over 9,500 distinct CDR3 sequences, with more than 14% found just once. The study, taken as a whole, reports: Researchers found some responding clones in pre-infection memory, a sign that cross-reactive memory joined. Later expanders leaned CD4+, whereas day 15 to 85 contracting clones were balanced CD4/CD8. Mainly in CM and EM were contracting CD4+ clones; CD8+ were in EMRA.

The source material was PBMCs or a T cell subset sorted from them (not recorded which). V usage is TRBV7-6 and J usage is TRBJ1-1; D call uncertain. The clonotype comes from a man aged 18 to 30 who had mild COVID-19 (a few samples of this study predate the infection). Cell type and time point are not known. The CDR3 DNA reads TGTGCCAGCAGCCTCAGAACTGACCCGAACACTGAAGCTTTCTTT. Amino acids: CASSLRTDPNTEAFF.